The 23 T cell receptor beta chains listed next were all sequenced from one sample in a study of blood T cell repertoires in COVID-19. Here immunoSEQ multiplex PCR was the method, and the copy in TCRdb shows in-frame clones only, minus some. The sample consists of 180,000 or so clones, 65% to 85% of them appearing once. The material sequenced was PBMCs or T cells enriched from blood (not recorded which). The origin of the receptors is a woman aged 60-75 years who had recovered from COVID-19.

For the CDR3, the DNA is TGTGCCAGTACAGGGGGGCATGAGCAGTTCTTC. Residues: CASTGGHEQFF. The genes are TRBV19 and TRBJ2-1, with a tentative D call TRBD1 (7 bases). CDR1 is LNHDA, CDR2 SQIVND, per germline (reference sequence). CDR3 length equals 11 residues. The V end was cut by 7 bases, the J end by 8 bases, with 9 bases between.

The chain employs TRBV19 and TRBJ1-5, with D unclear. Trimming stripped 4 bases from V and 4 bases from J, with 14 bases between. The germline gives CDR1 LNHDA, CDR2 SQIVND (reference sequence). This CDR3 region has 15 residues. The CDR3 nucleotides are TGTGCCAGTAGTAGGGATGGACGGGGAAATCAGCCCCAGCATTTT. Amino acids: CASSRDGRGNQPQHF.

The chain is built from TRBV7-2 and TRBJ2-7; tentatively, D is TRBD2 (5 bases). CDR1 is SGHTA and CDR2 is FQGNSA in the germline V gene. Trimming took off 2 bases at V and 0 bases at J, with 20 bases between the two ends. The CDR3 length is 18 residues. The CDR3 bases are TGTGCCAGCAGCTTACCCCCCTACCTAGACTATCCCTCCTACGAGCAGTACTTC. Amino acids: CASSLPPYLDYPSYEQYF.

V gene TRBV18 combines with J gene TRBJ1-1, with 7 bases aligning to TRBD1. The CDR3 covers 15 residues. V lost 4 bases, J lost 5 bases, and 10 bases stayed unmatched. Germline CDR1 reads KGHSH; CDR2 reads LQKENI. This chain's CDR3 is CASSQGQARPTEAFF. CDR3 bases: TGTGCCAGCTCACAAGGACAGGCACGACCTACTGAAGCTTTCTTT.

V usage is TRBV3-1 (or the pseudogene TRBV3-2) and J usage is TRBJ1-3; no clear D. V was cut by 0 bases and J by 0 bases, with 3 bases left in between. Germline V gene sequence: CDR1 LGHDT, CDR2 YNNKEL (reference sequence). This CDR3 has 14 residues. For the CDR3, the DNA is TGTGCCAGCAGCCAAGACAACTCTGGAAACACCATATATTTT. Its translation: CASSQDNSGNTIYF.

The J gene is TRBJ2-7, the V gene TRBV10-3, with 7 nucleotides matching TRBD1. This CDR3 contains 11 residues. Losses at the gene ends were 6 bases for V and 5 bases for J; bases not matched to a gene: 1. Germline-derived CDR1 and CDR2 are ENHRY and SYGVKD. The CDR3: CAIRGTDEQYF. In DNA, the CDR3 is TGTGCCATCAGAGGGACAGACGAGCAGTACTTC.

The chain has TRBV4-2 and TRBJ1-2, with TRBD1 as a possible D gene (5 bases). The CDR3 consists of 15 residues. From germline, CDR1 is LGHNA and CDR2 YNFKEQ. The V and J ends lost 0 bases and 4 bases respectively, with 12 bases between them. CDR3 DNA: TGTGCCAGCAGCCAAGATCTTAGGGGCCCCTATGGCTACACCTTC. Amino acids: CASSQDLRGPYGYTF.

This clone was seen just once. The genes are TRBV2 and TRBJ2-2; 7 positions match TRBD1. The trim removed 6 bases at V and 1 base at J, leaving 5 bases unmatched. This CDR3 has 15 amino acids. In germline, CDR1 is SNHLY, CDR2 FYNNEI. The CDR3 protein is CASSAQGLNTGELFF. The CDR3, as DNA: TGTGCCAGCAGCGCACAGGGGTTGAACACCGGGGAGCTGTTTTTT.

V gene TRBV5-1 combines with J gene TRBJ2-2; D ambiguous. Germline V gives CDR1 SGHRS, CDR2 YFSETQ. This CDR3 contains 14 residues. V was trimmed by 3 bases and J by 0 bases, leaving 6 bases between them. The CDR3 reads CASSSVANTGELFF. Here the CDR3 DNA reads TGCGCCAGCAGCTCGGTTGCGAACACCGGGGAGCTGTTTTTT.

Points on this clone: The same CDR3 arises from other DNA sequences in this sample as well. The chain couples TRBV29-1 to TRBJ2-7; 10 nucleotides align to TRBD2. There are 12 residues in the CDR3. CDR1 SQVTM and CDR2 ANQGSEA come from the germline V gene. J gave up 3 bases and V 6 bases, and 2 bases lay outside the gene matches. DNA for the CDR3: TGCAGCGTCGCTAGCGGGAGCTACGAGCAGTACTTC. This sequence encodes CSVASGSYEQYF.

J is TRBJ2-1 and V is TRBV28, with D possibly matching TRBD2 (6 bases). The germline gives CDR1 MDHEN, CDR2 SYDVKM. The CDR3 has 15 amino acids. V was cut by 3 bases and J by 0 bases, with 9 bases left in between. CDR3 sequence: CASSFPGGSYNEQFF. The CDR3 DNA reads TGTGCCAGCAGTTTTCCCGGGGGCTCCTACAATGAGCAGTTCTTC.

This chain joins TRBV5-1 and TRBJ2-1; D perhaps matches TRBD1 (7 bases). This CDR3 has 16 residues. Germline-derived CDR1 and CDR2 are SGHRS and YFSETQ. Trimming left V 2 bases short and J 4 bases short, with 16 bases between. As DNA, the CDR3 is TGCGCCAGCAGCTTCTCCGGCAGGGGGGAGTACAATGAGCAGTTCTTC. Translation: CASSFSGRGEYNEQFF.

V usage is TRBV5-1 and J usage is TRBJ2-3; 10 bases fit TRBD2. Germline-derived CDR1 and CDR2 are SGHRS and YFSETQ. CDR3 size: 17 residues. V was clipped by 4 bases and J by 2 bases; unmatched bases: 10. The CDR3 reads CASSTGASGGITDTQYF. In nucleotides, the CDR3 is TGCGCCAGCAGCACTGGGGCTAGCGGGGGAATCACAGATACGCAGTATTTT.

This chain uses TRBV29-1 with TRBJ1-2; D may be TRBD1 (6 bases). This CDR3 region has 14 residues. CDR1 and CDR2 from the germline V gene are SQVTM and ANQGSEA. Trimming left V 6 bases short and J 2 bases short, with 16 bases between. The CDR3 bases are TGCAGCGTCGACCGACAGGCAGAAAACTATGGCTACACCTTC. Translating gives CSVDRQAENYGYTF.

J is TRBJ1-2 and V is TRBV5-4, with 7 bases identical to TRBD1. This CDR3 comprises 14 residues. Germline CDR1 reads SGHNT; CDR2 reads YYREEE (reference sequence). The trim removed 3 bases at V and 3 bases at J, leaving 5 bases unmatched. The DNA for the CDR3 is TGTGCCAGCAGCTGGGGGGACAGAGACTATGGCTACACCTTC. Protein sequence: CASSWGDRDYGYTF. The variable domain in full, completed from reference TRBV5-4 and TRBJ1-2, reads ETGVTQSPTHLIKTRGQQVTLRCSSQSGHNTVSWYQQALGQGPQFIFQYYREEENGRGNFPPRFSGLQFPNYSSELNVNALELDDSALYLCASSWGDRDYGYTFGSGTRLTVV.

This clone has just one count. The J gene is TRBJ2-2, the V gene TRBV4-1; TRBD2 aligns across 8 bases. This CDR3 is built from 17 residues. J lost 3 bases, V lost 3 bases, and 9 bases had no gene match. Germline-derived CDR1 and CDR2 are MGHRA and YSYEKL. This CDR3 is CASSHYSSGRYTGELFF. CDR3 nucleotide sequence: TGCGCCAGCAGCCATTACTCTAGCGGGCGCTACACCGGGGAGCTGTTTTTT.

The chain combines TRBV25-1 with TRBJ1-6, with 12 bases matching TRBD1. V was pared by 8 bases and J by 8 bases, with 4 bases of the junction left unmatched. The CDR3 extends over 14 amino acids. Per germline, CDR1 MGHDK and CDR2 SYGVNS. CDR3 bases: TGTGCCAGCCGGGACAGGGGGCTTTATTCACCCCTCCACTTT. It translates to CASRDRGLYSPLHF.

J is TRBJ2-7 and V is TRBV6-5; D uncertain. This CDR3 comprises 11 residues. The V end lost 5 bases, the J end lost 3 bases, and 5 bases lay between the germline ends. CDR1 and CDR2 from the germline V gene are MNHEY and SVGAGI. The CDR3 sequence is CASSLRYEQYF. CDR3 bases: TGTGCCAGCAGTCTCCGCTACGAGCAGTACTTC.

This chain uses TRBV9 with TRBJ2-2, with 8 bases lining up with TRBD2. Germline CDR1 reads SGDLS; CDR2 reads YYNGEE. The V gene end was trimmed by 0 bases and the J gene end by 5 bases; junction bases not matched to a gene: 3. This CDR3 region has 15 residues. DNA of the CDR3: TGTGCCAGCAGCGTAGCCGGGAGGGAAACCGGGGAGCTGTTTTTT. Its translation is CASSVAGRETGELFF.

The rearrangement links TRBV5-1 to TRBJ2-2; 7 bases agree with TRBD2. The CDR3 runs to 17 residues. Trimming took 0 bases from V and 5 from J; bases not matched to a gene: 10. Per germline, CDR1 SGHRS and CDR2 YFSETQ. The CDR3 bases are TGCGCCAGCAGCTTGGATTATCCAGGGCGGGGGACCGGGGAGCTGTTTTTT. The encoded protein is CASSLDYPGRGTGELFF.

J is TRBJ1-1 and V is TRBV5-4, with 7 nucleotides matching TRBD1. The germline V gene encodes CDR1 SGHNT and CDR2 YYREEE (reference sequence). With 4 bases clipped from V and 0 bases from J, the junction kept 6 bases outside the gene matches. The CDR3 contains 15 residues. DNA of the CDR3: TGTGCCAGCAGCAAAGACAGGGACATGAACACTGAAGCTTTCTTT. It yields the protein CASSKDRDMNTEAFF.

The chain is built from TRBV11-2 and TRBJ2-2; D ambiguous. This CDR3 contains 14 residues. Trimming pared 0 bases from V and 2 bases from J, leaving 4 bases between. Germline V lookup: CDR1 SGHAT, CDR2 FQNNGV. The CDR3 coding sequence is TGTGCCAGCAGCTTAGAGCTAAACACCGGGGAGCTGTTTTTT. Translating gives CASSLELNTGELFF.

The chain uses TRBV2 and TRBJ1-3; TRBD1 matches 7 bases. With V trimmed by 6 bases and J by 4 bases, 6 bases remained unmatched. CDR3 length equals 14 residues. Per the germline V gene, CDR1 is SNHLY and CDR2 is FYNNEI. The CDR3 is CASRRTGVGNTIYF. In DNA form, the CDR3 reads TGTGCCAGCAGACGAACAGGGGTAGGAAACACCATATATTTT.